The 31 T cell receptor beta chains below were found in one sample sequenced in a study of OX40 agonist ivuxolimab in advanced cancers. Repertoires were generated with immunoSEQ multiplex PCR, while TCRdb's copy carries only in-frame clones and drops some. The table records 51,000 or so clones, roughly 78% of them present only once. The sequencing used CD4+ or CD8+ T cells sorted from blood, collected in a trial of the OX40 agonist ivuxolimab. These TCRs come from an adult with an advanced solid tumor such as melanoma, head and neck, liver or kidney cancer.

J is TRBJ1-5 and V is TRBV19; no definite D call. The CDR3 loop spans 12 amino acids. Trimming took off 11 bases at V and 6 bases at J, with 14 bases between the two ends. The V gene's germline CDR1 is LNHDA and CDR2 SQIVND (reference sequence). The CDR3 DNA follows: TGTGCCTCCCGAGGGTCTGGTCAGCCCCAGCATTTT. Amino acid sequence: CASRGSGQPQHF.

The chain carries TRBV4-3 and TRBJ1-3; tentatively, D is TRBD1 (5 bases). CDR1 LGHNA and CDR2 YSLEER come from the germline V gene. Trimming removed 0 bases from V and 0 bases from J, with 15 bases in between. There are 18 residues in the CDR3. CDR3 bases: TGCGCCAGCAGCCAAGATTGGGGGAGCTATAGCTCTGGAAACACCATATATTTT. Its translation: CASSQDWGSYSSGNTIYF.

This rearrangement joins TRBV19 to TRBJ2-1; no clear D gene. Trimming removed 5 bases from V and 7 bases from J, with 9 bases in between. The CDR3 loop spans 12 amino acids. Germline values: CDR1 LNHDA, CDR2 SQIVND (reference sequence). This CDR3 is CASSVYLNEQFF. The CDR3 DNA follows: TGTGCCAGTAGTGTATATCTGAATGAGCAGTTCTTC.

The chain employs TRBV5-4 and TRBJ2-2; possible D gene TRBD2, 6 bases. The CDR3 length is 16 residues. The V and J ends lost 1 base and 1 base respectively, with 11 bases between them. CDR1 SGHNT and CDR2 YYREEE come from the germline V gene (reference sequence). The CDR3 region has the DNA TGTGCCAGCAGCTTGCTGGGACTCGGGAACACCGGGGAGCTGTTTTTT. This sequence encodes CASSLLGLGNTGELFF.

The chain employs TRBV10-3 and TRBJ1-1; D may be TRBD1 (5 bases). V lost 0 bases, J lost 4 bases, and 6 bases lay in between. This CDR3 is 13 amino acids long. Germline loops: CDR1 ENHRY, CDR2 SYGVKD. The CDR3 is CAISESGPTEAFF. As DNA, the CDR3 is TGTGCCATCAGTGAGTCGGGGCCCACTGAAGCTTTCTTT.

This CDR3 is CASSLGRVKAEQYF. CDR3 nucleotide sequence: TGCGCCAGCAGCTTGGGCAGGGTGAAGGCCGAGCAGTACTTC. The V gene is TRBV5-1, the J gene TRBJ2-7; a weak D match, TRBD1 (5 bases). Germline V gene lookup returns CDR1 SGHRS and CDR2 YFSETQ. V lost 0 bases, J lost 6 bases, and 13 bases lay in between. The CDR3 is 14 residues long. Filled out from reference TRBV5-1 and TRBJ2-7, the complete variable domain reads KAGVTQTPRYLIKTRGQQVTLSCSPISGHRSVSWYQQTPGQGLQFLFEYFSETQRNKGNFPGRFSGRQFSNSRSEMNVSTLELGDSALYLCASSLGRVKAEQYFGPGTRLTVT.

The chain carries TRBV9 and TRBJ1-6; D is unclear. The ends were cut back, 4 bases at V and 11 bases at J, with 13 bases in the middle. CDR3 size: 13 residues. The germline CDR1 and CDR2 sequences are SGDLS and YYNGEE. The CDR3, as DNA: TGTGCCAGCAGCCCTGTATCTGGTGCACCCCTCCACTTT. It codes for CASSPVSGAPLHF. Full variable domain (remainder filled in from reference TRBV9 and TRBJ1-6): DSGVTQTPKHLITATGQRVTLRCSPRSGDLSVYWYQQSLDQGLQFLIQYYNGEERAKGNILERFSAQQFPDLHSELNLSSLELGDSALYFCASSPVSGAPLHFGNGTRLTVT.

The rearrangement joins TRBV7-6 to TRBJ2-6, with D maybe TRBD1 (5 bases). The CDR3 has 18 amino acids. In germline, CDR1 is SGHVS, CDR2 FNYEAQ. Trimming pared 5 bases from V and 0 bases from J, leaving 17 bases between. The chain's CDR3 is CASSPRVGRHSGANVLTF. The CDR3 DNA sequence: TGTGCCAGCAGCCCCAGGGTGGGCAGACACTCTGGGGCCAACGTCCTGACTTTC.

This clone has a handful of counts. This chain links TRBV4-2 with TRBJ1-1; D is unresolved. V was pared by 3 bases and J by 7 bases, with 9 bases between. Looked up from germline, CDR1 is LGHNA and CDR2 is YNFKEQ. CDR3 size: 12 residues. CDR3: CASSQEGREAFF. CDR3 DNA sequence: TGTGCCAGCAGCCAGGAAGGGCGTGAAGCTTTCTTT.

This clone was picked up a small number of times. The chain is built from TRBV28 and TRBJ2-5; the D gene could be TRBD1 or TRBD2 (6 bases each). V lost 5 bases and J 4 bases, leaving 17 bases between the germline ends. CDR3 size: 15 residues. The germline V gene has CDR1 MDHEN and CDR2 SYDVKM. CDR3 nucleotide sequence: TGTGCCAGCAGTCCCAAAGGGGGAGGTAGAGAGACCCAGTACTTC. It is translated as CASSPKGGGRETQYF. The complete variable domain, with remaining parts taken from reference TRBV28 and TRBJ2-5, reads DVKVTQSSRYLVKRTGEKVFLECVQDMDHENMFWYRQDPGLGLRLIYFSYDVKMKEKGDIPEGYSVSREKKERFSLILESASTNQTSMYLCASSPKGGGRETQYFGPGTRLLVL.

CDR3 region: CASKGGYEQYF. The CDR3 DNA is TGTGCCAGCAAGGGGGGCTACGAGCAGTACTTC. V is TRBV6-5 and J is TRBJ2-7; D could derive from TRBD1 or TRBD2 (6 bases each). Between the trimmed V and J ends, which lost 7 bases and 3 bases, there was a span of 7 bases. CDR1 MNHEY and CDR2 SVGAGI come from the germline V gene. The CDR3 covers 11 residues.

This sequence joins TRBV10-1 and TRBJ2-7; D is unclear. V was clipped by 6 bases and J by 4 bases, with 10 bases between them. The germline V gene has CDR1 WNHNN and CDR2 SYGVQD (reference sequence). The CDR3 is made up of 12 amino acids. The CDR3 region is CASRYKGYEQYF. CDR3 DNA: TGCGCCAGCAGATACAAAGGGTACGAGCAGTACTTC.

The rearrangement joins TRBV2 to TRBJ1-6; no firm D call. Germline V gives CDR1 SNHLY, CDR2 FYNNEI. V was pared by 6 bases and J by 7 bases, with 10 bases between. The CDR3 contains 13 residues. The chain's CDR3 is CASRRAQNSPLHF. In nucleotides, the CDR3 is TGTGCCAGCAGGCGCGCACAAAATTCACCCCTCCACTTT.

This rearrangement joins TRBV10-3 to TRBJ2-3; 10 nucleotides match TRBD1. The CDR3 loop spans 15 amino acids. Trimming at V came to 5 bases and at J to 0 bases, leaving 2 bases not matched to a gene. Germline CDR1 reads ENHRY; CDR2 reads SYGVKD. The CDR3 region has the DNA TGTGCCATCAGTCCGACAGGGGGCAGCACAGATACGCAGTATTTT. This encodes CAISPTGGSTDTQYF.

This chain uses TRBV6-5 with TRBJ1-2, with D possibly being TRBD1 (6 bases). The CDR3 is made up of 15 amino acids. V lost 5 bases, J lost 1 base, and 14 bases lay in between. Germline CDR1 reads MNHEY; CDR2 reads SVGAGI. The CDR3 sequence is CASSVGQRFNYGYTF. CDR3 sequence (DNA): TGTGCCAGCAGTGTTGGACAGCGGTTTAACTATGGCTACACCTTC.

This clone was picked up one time. CDR3 nucleotides: TGTGCCAGCAGCCCCGGTGGGGGAACCGGGGGGACCCAGTACTTC. Its protein is CASSPGGGTGGTQYF. This rearrangement joins TRBV9 to TRBJ2-5, with a weak D call TRBD2 (6 bases). The V end was cut by 4 bases, the J end by 7 bases, with 20 bases between. The CDR3 has 15 amino acids. Per the germline V gene, CDR1 is SGDLS and CDR2 is YYNGEE.

The gene calls are TRBV7-3 and TRBJ2-3, with 12 nucleotides matching TRBD2. This CDR3 contains 16 residues. Trimming removed 5 bases from V and 3 bases from J; junction bases left unmatched: 6. Germline V lookup: CDR1 SGHTA, CDR2 FQGTGA. For the CDR3, the DNA is TGTGCCAGCAGCCGCCCTAGCGGGGGGGAAACAGATACGCAGTATTTT. Protein sequence: CASSRPSGGETDTQYF.

The chain combines TRBV2 with TRBJ1-2; 8 bases are shared with TRBD1. The CDR3 is 13 amino acids. V lost 6 bases, J lost 7 bases, and 7 bases stayed unmatched. The germline V gene encodes CDR1 SNHLY and CDR2 FYNNEI. CDR3 loop: CASRQGASGGYTF. DNA for the CDR3: TGTGCCAGCAGGCAGGGGGCATCGGGTGGCTACACCTTC.

This chain joins TRBV11-1 and TRBJ1-2; D might be TRBD1 (5 bases). CDR3 length: 12 amino acids. The germline V and J ends were trimmed by 1 base and 7 bases, with 7 bases remaining between them. Germline V gene sequence: CDR1 SGHAT, CDR2 FQDESV (reference sequence). DNA of the CDR3: TGTGCCAGCAGCTTAGAGAGGGGTGGCTACACCTTC. Translation gives CASSLERGGYTF.

The chain links TRBV5-1 to TRBJ2-1; a possible D gene is TRBD2 (7 bases). The CDR3 spans 14 residues. Per the germline V gene, CDR1 is SGHRS and CDR2 is YFSETQ. Trimming took 2 bases from V and 8 from J, leaving 14 bases between them. The CDR3 here is CASSLGGAIDEQFF. The CDR3 bases are TGCGCCAGCAGCTTAGGGGGGGCTATCGATGAGCAGTTCTTC.

In DNA, the CDR3 is TGCGCCAGCAGCCAAGATAGGGGGTGGGGAGCTTTCTTT. Its translation: CASSQDRGWGAFF. This sequence joins TRBV4-3 and TRBJ1-1; D may be TRBD1 (6 bases). The germline gives CDR1 LGHNA, CDR2 YSLEER. This CDR3 spans 13 amino acids. V dropped 0 bases and J dropped 10 bases, with 12 bases sitting between them.

The rearrangement uses TRBV6-4 and TRBJ2-4, with D perhaps given as TRBD1 or TRBD2 (5 bases each). The V gene lost 0 bases and the J gene lost 1 base, with 10 bases spanning the gap. CDR1 is MRHNA, CDR2 SNTAGT, per germline. The CDR3 spans 16 residues. CDR3 in DNA: TGTGCCAGCAGTGACTCTAAGTGGGGGGCCAAAAACATTCAGTACTTC. Amino acid sequence: CASSDSKWGAKNIQYF.

The chain links TRBV5-6 to TRBJ2-2, with D perhaps matching TRBD1 (6 bases). The CDR3 is made up of 13 amino acids. Germline CDR1 SGHDT, CDR2 YYEEEE. The germline V and J ends were trimmed by 1 base and 5 bases, with 6 bases remaining between them. CDR3 residues: CASSLQGTGELFF. The CDR3 DNA sequence: TGTGCCAGCAGCTTGCAGGGGACCGGGGAGCTGTTTTTT.

The J gene is TRBJ1-1, the V gene TRBV6-5; D is undetermined. This CDR3 comprises 14 residues. V was trimmed by 4 bases and J by 1 base, leaving 10 bases between them. The germline CDR1 and CDR2 sequences are MNHEY and SVGAGI. This CDR3 is CASSSPDGNTEAFF. The CDR3 nucleotides are TGTGCCAGCAGTTCGCCGGACGGGAACACTGAAGCTTTCTTT.

The chain links TRBV7-9 to TRBJ2-3; no definite D call. Germline CDR1 SEHNR, CDR2 FQNEAQ (reference sequence). The CDR3 is 14 residues long. The ends were cut back, 3 bases at V and 1 base at J, with 8 bases in the middle. The chain's CDR3 is CASSFDTRTDTQYF. CDR3 DNA: TGTGCCAGCAGCTTCGACACCCGCACAGATACGCAGTATTTT.

The chain uses TRBV2 and TRBJ1-1; D remains unclear. CDR3 length: 14 amino acids. Germline CDR1 reads SNHLY; CDR2 reads FYNNEI. V was clipped by 4 bases and J by 1 base, with 10 bases between them. CDR3 amino acids: CASSGLEGNTEAFF. As DNA, the CDR3 is TGTGCCAGCAGTGGATTGGAGGGGAACACTGAAGCTTTCTTT.

The rearrangement joins TRBV29-1 to TRBJ2-7; no clear D. Germline values: CDR1 SQVTM, CDR2 ANQGSEA. The CDR3 consists of 14 residues. Deletions cut 7 bases from V and 7 bases from J, with 23 bases between. The CDR3 nucleotides read TGCAGCGCTCGGCTAGAGGCCTTTGAAGGGGAGCAGTACTTC. Translation gives CSARLEAFEGEQYF.

V gene TRBV7-2 combines with J gene TRBJ2-4, with 8 bases matching TRBD2. CDR1 and CDR2 (germline): SGHTA, FQGNSA. V lost 1 base to trimming and J lost 3 bases; unmatched junction nucleotides: 8. The length of the CDR3 is 17 residues. The chain's CDR3 is CASSLDTGGLVKNIQYF. In DNA form, the CDR3 reads TGTGCCAGCAGCTTAGATACGGGGGGGTTGGTCAAAAACATTCAGTACTTC.

V gene TRBV28 combines with J gene TRBJ2-7; a possible D gene is TRBD1 (6 bases). Germline CDR1 is MDHEN and CDR2 is SYDVKM. The length of the CDR3 is 12 residues. Deletions cut 6 bases from V and 6 bases from J, with 12 bases between. CDR3 nucleotides: TGTGCCAGCAGCCGGGACACCGGCGAGCAGTACTTC. It is translated as CASSRDTGEQYF.

The V and J genes are TRBV18 and TRBJ1-5; TRBD1 agrees at 7 bases. The CDR3 has 14 residues. CDR1 and CDR2 from the germline V gene are KGHSH and LQKENI. The junction had 4 bases not matched to a gene; V was cut back by 3 bases and J by 5 bases. CDR3 sequence reads: CASSPGGGHQPQHF. CDR3 DNA: TGTGCCAGCTCACCTGGAGGGGGCCATCAGCCCCAGCATTTT. The full variable domain, rest sourced from reference TRBV18 and TRBJ1-5, is NAGVMQNPRHLVRRRGQEARLRCSPMKGHSHVYWYRQLPEEGLKFMVYLQKENIIDESGMPKERFSAEFPKEGPSILRIQQVVRGDSAAYFCASSPGGGHQPQHFGDGTRLSIL.

The V call is TRBV5-4, the J call TRBJ1-3, with TRBD1 identical over 9 bases. CDR3 length: 15 residues. V lost 5 bases and J lost 4; bases outside the gene matches: 7. The germline gives CDR1 SGHNT, CDR2 YYREEE (reference sequence). The CDR3 DNA sequence: TGTGCCAGCAGGGAACAGGGGGCGCGGGGAAACACCATATATTTT. Translating gives CASREQGARGNTIYF.